The source of this T cell receptor (beta chain) is a study of response to subunit inactivated influenza vaccine. This clonotype was counted only a few times. Its antigen is undetermined. General study points: Seasonal influenza vaccination, on each occasion, was suggested by the authors to recruit few new T cells.

TCRdb re-called the RT-PCR reads through MiXCR, storing one row per CDR3 protein. The sample records 500,000 to 600,000 distinct CDR3 sequences, roughly 12% being singletons. The sample consisted of PBMCs from blood, taken on the day of vaccination. This TCR derives from a man aged 45 to 65 who received an inactivated influenza vaccine.

The CDR3 spells CASSLARRSGANVLTF. In nucleotides, the CDR3 is TGTGCCAGCAGCTTAGCCCGGCGGTCTGGGGCCAACGTCCTGACTTTC. The chain has TRBV7-9 and TRBJ2-6; no clear D. The length of the CDR3 is 16 residues. The V gene's germline CDR1 is SEHNR and CDR2 FQNEAQ (reference sequence). V lost 0 bases and J 1 base, leaving 7 bases between the germline ends.